The subject of this entry is one T cell receptor (beta chain). A single heparinised blood sample, averaging around 120 mL, was obtained per donor. The source of the sample is a study of beta chain features in type 1 diabetes. Germline CDR1 SGDLS, CDR2 YYNGEE. The CDR3 is 14 residues long. Trimming left V 6 bases short and J 0 bases short, with 7 bases between. Every isolated RNA sample was fully reverse transcribed, so sequencing captured expressed TCRB transcripts. This table comes from immunoSEQ multiplex PCR, and its TCRdb copy is limited to in-frame clones, with some not included. The data show approximately 470,000 clones, about 32% seen once.

The chain is built from TRBV9 and TRBJ2-6, with D uncertain. Source material: naive CD4+ T cells from blood. This TCR was sampled from a man between 18 and 29 years old in good health. CDR3 DNA: TGTGCCAGCACCCCCAGCTCTGGGGCCAACGTCCTGACTTTC. Protein: CASTPSSGANVLTF.